Below are 28 T cell receptor beta chains sequenced from a single sample in a study of blood T cell repertoires in COVID-19. Measured with immunoSEQ multiplex PCR; TCRdb has only the in-frame clones, and not every one. The table has roughly 180,000 clones, under 90% seen once. The source material was peripheral blood. All receptors come from a woman of 80 years or more with active or convalescent COVID-19.

The gene calls are TRBV30 and TRBJ1-6; a weak D match, TRBD1 (6 bases). Trimming took off 0 bases at V and 7 bases at J, with 16 bases between the two ends. The CDR3 contains 16 residues. Germline lookup yields CDR1 GTSNPN and CDR2 SVGIG (reference sequence). The CDR3 DNA reads as TGTGCCTGGAGTGTAGTAGGGGGGGCTCGGAATTCACCCCTCCACTTT. Residues: CAWSVVGGARNSPLHF.

The gene calls are TRBV2 and TRBJ2-3; no firm D call. CDR1 and CDR2 (germline): SNHLY, FYNNEI. V lost 6 bases, J lost 4 bases, and 8 bases lay in between. This CDR3 is built from 12 residues. This CDR3 is CASRRGPDTQYF. CDR3 nucleotide sequence: TGTGCCAGCAGGAGAGGCCCAGATACGCAGTATTTT.

V gene TRBV28 combines with J gene TRBJ1-1; D may be TRBD1 (6 bases). The length of the CDR3 is 14 residues. V lost 7 bases and J lost 2, with 14 bases in between. CDR1 is MDHEN and CDR2 is SYDVKM in the germline V gene. CDR3 in amino acids: CASTRAGGNTEAFF. DNA of the CDR3: TGTGCCAGCACCCGGGCGGGGGGCAACACTGAAGCTTTCTTT.

The rearrangement links TRBV25-1 to TRBJ2-7; TRBD2 is a possible D gene (6 bases). Germline V gene data show CDR1 as MGHDK and CDR2 as SYGVNS. Trimming took off 2 bases at V and 4 bases at J, with 12 bases between the two ends. The CDR3 is made up of 14 amino acids. CDR3 protein: CASSEGLASYEQYF. The CDR3 DNA reads TGTGCCAGCAGTGAAGGCCTAGCGTCGTACGAGCAGTACTTC.

The rearrangement uses TRBV6-5 and TRBJ1-1; D perhaps matches TRBD1 (5 bases). The germline V and J ends were trimmed by 2 bases and 5 bases, with 9 bases remaining between them. Per germline, CDR1 MNHEY and CDR2 SVGAGI. The CDR3 runs 13 residues. CDR3 bases: TGTGCCAGCAGTTACCGGGGGGAAACTGAAGCTTTCTTT. Its translation: CASSYRGETEAFF.

The gene calls are TRBV3-1 (or the pseudogene TRBV3-2) and TRBJ2-3; a weak D match, TRBD1 (5 bases). This CDR3 has 17 amino acids. The germline V gene has CDR1 LGHDT and CDR2 YNNKEL (reference sequence). The V and J ends lost 0 bases and 1 base respectively, with 14 bases between them. The CDR3 here is CASSQEMRPGRTDTQYF. The CDR3 nucleotides are TGTGCCAGCAGCCAAGAGATGAGGCCAGGGCGCACAGATACGCAGTATTTT.

The chain carries TRBV30 and TRBJ2-1; 11 positions match TRBD2. The V gene end was trimmed by 0 bases and the J gene end by 10 bases; junction bases not matched to a gene: 11. In germline, CDR1 is GTSNPN, CDR2 SVGIG (reference sequence). This CDR3 has 16 amino acids. The CDR3 nucleotides read TGTGCCTGGAGTGTACGGTCTAGCGGGAGGAGGCGGGAGCAGTTCTTC. This sequence encodes CAWSVRSSGRRREQFF. The full variable domain, with the rest looked up from reference TRBV30 and TRBJ2-1, is SQTIHQWPATLVQPVGSPLSLECTVEGTSNPNLYWYRQAAGRGLQLLFYSVGIGQISSEVPQNLSASRPQDRQFILSSKKLLLSDSGFYLCAWSVRSSGRRREQFFGPGTRLTVL.

This chain uses TRBV4-2 with TRBJ1-4; 8 nucleotides agree with TRBD1. Germline V gives CDR1 LGHNA, CDR2 YNFKEQ. Trimming cost V 3 bases and J 6 bases; bases outside gene matches: 3. The CDR3 sequence is 14 residues long. CDR3 DNA sequence: TGTGCCAGCAGCCAGACAGGGGAGGATGAAAAACTGTTTTTT. Translated, it gives CASSQTGEDEKLFF.

The CDR3 region is CASSPPRGSYGYTF. The CDR3 bases are TGTGCCAGCAGCCCCCCGCGGGGGAGTTATGGCTACACCTTC. The rearrangement uses TRBV27 and TRBJ1-2, with TRBD1 as a possible D gene (5 bases). V was cut by 6 bases and J by 5 bases, with 16 bases left in between. CDR1 and CDR2 from the germline V gene are MNHEY and SMNVEV (reference sequence). The CDR3 runs 14 residues.

This clone has only one observation. The chain has TRBV5-1 and TRBJ1-4; tentatively, D is TRBD1 (6 bases). The CDR3 consists of 15 residues. V was pared by 2 bases and J by 2 bases, with 10 bases between. Germline V gene data show CDR1 as SGHRS and CDR2 as YFSETQ. DNA for the CDR3: TGCGCCAGCAGCTTACAGGGTTCGACTAATGAAAAACTGTTTTTT. Encoded protein: CASSLQGSTNEKLFF.

This clone was recorded only once. The chain recombines TRBV5-1 with TRBJ2-1, with D possibly being TRBD2 (5 bases). The germline V gene encodes CDR1 SGHRS and CDR2 YFSETQ. V was pared by 5 bases and J by 4 bases, with 13 bases between. CDR3 length: 14 residues. The CDR3 DNA reads as TGCGCCAGCAGTGATCCAGCGGCTTACAATGAGCAGTTCTTC. It codes for CASSDPAAYNEQFF.

Comments on this clone: One end of the junction fails to match germline, which may point to a read error. V usage is TRBV7-7 and J usage is TRBJ2-2; 8 positions match TRBD1. Germline CDR1 and CDR2: SSHAT and FNYEAQ (reference sequence). The CDR3 runs 15 residues. CDR3 sequence reads: CASSPRTGWAGELFF. The CDR3 DNA sequence: TGTGCTAGCAGCCCCCGGACAGGGTGGGCCGGGGAGCTGTTTTTT.

The V gene is TRBV5-4, the J gene TRBJ1-1; D gene ambiguous. Trimming shortened V by 2 bases and J by 0 bases, and 17 bases separated the two germline ends. This CDR3 comprises 17 residues. CDR1 is SGHNT and CDR2 is YYREEE in the germline V gene (reference sequence). The CDR3 sequence: CASSFGGNLPMNTEAFF. The CDR3 DNA is TGTGCCAGCAGCTTCGGAGGGAACCTTCCAATGAACACTGAAGCTTTCTTT.

The chain recombines TRBV5-4 with TRBJ1-5, with no clear D. This CDR3 has 15 amino acids. V was clipped by 0 bases and J by 4 bases, with 11 bases between them. The V gene's germline CDR1 is SGHNT and CDR2 YYREEE (reference sequence). This CDR3 reads CASSLGPMSNQPQHF. DNA for the CDR3: TGTGCCAGCAGCTTGGGGCCGATGTCAAATCAGCCCCAGCATTTT.

The chain uses TRBV6-5 and TRBJ1-5; D is unresolved. The V end lost 7 bases, the J end lost 5 bases, and 15 bases lay between the germline ends. Germline-derived CDR1 and CDR2 are MNHEY and SVGAGI. This CDR3 has 14 residues. The DNA of the CDR3 is TGTGCCAGCAATTTGGGCATTCTTGATCAGCCCCAGCATTTT. Protein sequence: CASNLGILDQPQHF.

The rearrangement joins TRBV28 to TRBJ2-7; a possible D gene is TRBD2 (5 bases). The V and J ends lost 1 base and 7 bases respectively, with 11 bases between them. Germline CDR1 reads MDHEN; CDR2 reads SYDVKM. This CDR3 has 13 amino acids. The CDR3: CASSLFLGGEQYF. Written as DNA, the CDR3 is TGTGCCAGCAGTTTATTTTTGGGCGGGGAGCAGTACTTC.

The rearrangement uses TRBV4-2 and TRBJ2-1, with TRBD2 matching over 10 bases. This CDR3 has 15 amino acids. Trimming cost V 7 bases and J 4 bases; bases outside gene matches: 7. Germline V gives CDR1 LGHNA, CDR2 YNFKEQ. The DNA of the CDR3 is TGTGCCAGCAACCGACTAGCGGGTACTTACAATGAGCAGTTCTTC. Residues: CASNRLAGTYNEQFF.

DNA for the CDR3: TGCGCCAGCAGCCACCCGACAGGGGTCGTGAATTCACCCCTCCACTTT. Translating gives CASSHPTGVVNSPLHF. This rearrangement joins TRBV4-1 to TRBJ1-6; 8 bases line up with TRBD1. J lost 7 bases, V lost 3 bases, and 8 bases had no gene match. Germline V lookup: CDR1 MGHRA, CDR2 YSYEKL. This CDR3 has 16 amino acids.

This clone occurred a few times. V gene TRBV5-1 combines with J gene TRBJ2-1, with 8 bases aligning to TRBD2. Trimming cost V 2 bases and J 5 bases; bases outside gene matches: 9. This CDR3 has 16 amino acids. Germline V gene lookup returns CDR1 SGHRS and CDR2 YFSETQ. Here the CDR3 reads CASSFQGAGEDNEQFF. In nucleotides, the CDR3 is TGCGCCAGCAGCTTCCAAGGAGCGGGAGAGGACAATGAGCAGTTCTTC.

For this clone: At one end, the junction sequence differs from germline, possibly due to a read error. The chain is built from TRBV2 and TRBJ1-5; D gene uncertain. Germline values: CDR1 SNHLY, CDR2 FYNNEI. This CDR3 contains 13 residues. CDR3 sequence (DNA): TGTGCCAGCAGTGAACCCCTATTTCAGGCCCAGCATTTT. Protein product: CASSEPLFQAQHF.

The chain uses TRBV7-9 and TRBJ1-5, with 9 bases that match TRBD1. V gave up 1 base and J gave up 4 bases; unmatched junction bases: 2. The germline V gene encodes CDR1 SEHNR and CDR2 FQNEAQ (reference sequence). The CDR3 has 15 residues. The CDR3, as DNA: TGTGCCAGCAGCTTAGGGGACAGGGTAAATCAGCCCCAGCATTTT. It yields the protein CASSLGDRVNQPQHF.

The chain combines TRBV19 with TRBJ1-2; 10 bases map to TRBD1. CDR1 LNHDA and CDR2 SQIVND come from the germline V gene (reference sequence). The length of the CDR3 is 16 residues. After removal of 5 bases from V and 7 bases from J, the junction contained 13 bases not matched to a gene. This CDR3 reads CASSSTGGRPGSGYTF. Written as DNA, the CDR3 is TGTGCCAGTAGTTCGACAGGGGGCAGGCCGGGGTCTGGCTACACCTTC.

This clone was detected only a few times. The chain combines TRBV5-1 with TRBJ2-7; maybe TRBD2 (5 bases). Germline V CDR1 and CDR2: SGHRS, YFSETQ. The CDR3 has 15 residues. V was cut by 1 base and J by 2 bases, with 13 bases left in between. The CDR3 spells CASSLYGESTYEQYF. The CDR3 coding sequence is TGCGCCAGCAGCTTGTATGGGGAGAGCACCTACGAGCAGTACTTC.

The chain links TRBV30 to TRBJ2-5; perhaps TRBD2 as D (5 bases). The CDR3 is 13 residues long. Trimming removed 5 bases from V and 5 bases from J, with 15 bases in between. CDR1 and CDR2 (germline): GTSNPN, SVGIG (reference sequence). The CDR3 reads CAWGYRSGETQYF. CDR3 bases: TGTGCCTGGGGCTACCGATCGGGGGAGACCCAGTACTTC.

The chain recombines TRBV29-1 with TRBJ1-1; TRBD1 aligns across 10 bases. Germline assignment: CDR1 SQVTM and CDR2 ANQGSEA. The V and J ends lost 4 bases and 1 base, in that order; junction bases with no gene match: 6. The CDR3 consists of 15 residues. The CDR3 nucleotides are TGCAGCGTTGCTGACAGGGGGCGCAGGAACACTGAAGCTTTCTTT. Its translation: CSVADRGRRNTEAFF.

The V call is TRBV24-1, the J call TRBJ2-6; D remains ambiguous. V gave up 3 bases and J gave up 0 bases, with 11 bases separating them. Looked up from germline, CDR1 is KGHDR and CDR2 is SFDVKD. The CDR3 runs 17 residues. This CDR3 reads CATSDPARSSGANVLTF. The CDR3 DNA reads as TGTGCCACCAGTGATCCCGCACGGTCCTCTGGGGCCAACGTCCTGACTTTC.

This clone was observed a few times. The chain carries TRBV5-4 and TRBJ2-6; maybe TRBD2 (6 bases). V shed 0 bases and J shed 3 bases, with 7 bases lying between them. The CDR3 is 15 amino acids. Looked up from germline, CDR1 is SGHNT and CDR2 is YYREEE (reference sequence). The CDR3: CASSLVGGGANVLTF. CDR3 bases: TGTGCCAGCAGCTTGGTGGGAGGTGGGGCCAACGTCCTGACTTTC. Complete variable domain (other parts from reference TRBV5-4 and TRBJ2-6): ETGVTQSPTHLIKTRGQQVTLRCSSQSGHNTVSWYQQALGQGPQFIFQYYREEENGRGNFPPRFSGLQFPNYSSELNVNALELDDSALYLCASSLVGGGANVLTFGAGSRLTVL.

V is TRBV29-1 and J is TRBJ2-3; 10 positions agree with TRBD2. From germline, CDR1 is SQVTM and CDR2 ANQGSEA. This CDR3 is 15 amino acids long. V gave up 4 bases and J gave up 1 base; unmatched junction bases: 5. Here the CDR3 reads CSVVGSGGRTDTQYF. In nucleotides, the CDR3 is TGCAGCGTTGTGGGTAGCGGGGGGCGCACAGATACGCAGTATTTT.